This is a list of T cell receptor beta chains from one sample in a study of blood T cells in healthy people across ages. MiXCR, run by TCRdb on the 5' RACE reads, gives a single entry per CDR3 protein. Of 730,000 or so distinct CDR3 sequences listed, about 42% are singletons. Source material: blood. Receptors originate from a woman aged 60-75 years in good health. The conserved cysteine and the conserved F or W are not part of the CDR3 here. Fields, in order: V gene, CDR3 protein.

TRBV29-1 SVEIQADHEQY
TRBV6-4 ASSDVGGANVLT
TRBV7-2 ASSLVISRLSTDTQY
TRBV20-1 SARDQGYEQY
TRBV7-9 ASSLFEREGGHEQY
TRBV5-1 ASRLAGQGPTDTQY
TRBV12-3/TRBV12-4 ASSLGQLLYEQY
TRBV27 ASSLTGQGTYGYT
TRBV3-1 ASSPSWTGAIYEQY
TRBV6-5 ASSYSSGAGEQY
TRBV28 ASSLPTGRDTQY
TRBV27 ASRRTGEGEKLF
TRBV27 ASSLGGDPDTDTQY
TRBV29-1 SGHLLAGVATQY
TRBV12-3/TRBV12-4 ASSAGLAGDSNYNEQF
TRBV6-5 ASSYGTTETQY
TRBV11-2 ASTLWGDTQY
TRBV7-9 ASSFTPPVRNEQF
TRBV27 ASRRDRGHNEQY
TRBV3-1 ASIGGAFNEQF
TRBV20-1 SASPGQDHEQY
TRBV10-3 AISRPGGLAKNIQY
TRBV11-2 ASSLLPGGVRAEAF
TRBV7-3 ASSEGQVSYNEQY
TRBV7-3 ASSSYDIQGYEQY